Shown below are 8 T cell receptor beta chains from a single sample sequenced in a study of T cells in Graves' hyperthyroidism and ophthalmopathy. Amplification of TCR beta CDR3 regions was performed using RNA transcripts as template. Using the HTBI primer set, a first-round RT-PCR was run on the TCR CDR3. In TCRdb, the multiplex PCR reads were re-called with MiXCR into one record per CDR3 protein. Of over 250,000 distinct CDR3 sequences in the sample, roughly 22% were seen once. Source material: blood. The receptors originated from a man aged 25 to 40 with Graves' ophthalmopathy.

This clonotype was seen more than once but under ten times. The rearrangement links TRBV20-1 to TRBJ2-3; D unclear. Germline V gene sequence: CDR1 DFQATT, CDR2 SNEGSKA (reference sequence). This CDR3 is built from 15 residues. Between the trimmed V and J ends, which lost 3 bases and 1 base, there was a span of 14 bases. The CDR3 spells CSASSLAAGTDTQYF. For the CDR3, the DNA is TGCAGTGCTAGCTCCCTGGCGGCCGGCACAGATACGCAGTATTTT.

The chain recombines TRBV2 with TRBJ1-2; no firm D call. Germline V lookup: CDR1 SNHLY, CDR2 FYNNEI. V dropped 1 base and J dropped 1 base, with 13 bases sitting between them. The CDR3 is made up of 16 amino acids. CDR3 DNA: TGTGCCAGCAGTGAAGGGATAGGTTTGAATAACTATGGCTACACCTTC. Its translation is CASSEGIGLNNYGYTF.

This clonotype was detected a few times. The chain has TRBV20-1 and TRBJ1-1, with D perhaps TRBD1 (6 bases). This CDR3 is 15 amino acids long. Per germline, CDR1 DFQATT and CDR2 SNEGSKA (reference sequence). V lost 6 bases and J lost 0, with 17 bases in between. CDR3 in DNA: TGCAGTGCGAAGAGGGGGGGAGGGGTGAACACTGAAGCTTTCTTT. Translation gives CSAKRGGGVNTEAFF.

The V call is TRBV6-1, the J call TRBJ2-1; TRBD2 aligns across 12 bases. This CDR3 is built from 14 residues. The germline V gene encodes CDR1 MNHNS and CDR2 SASEGT. Trimming took 4 bases from V and 7 from J; bases not matched to a gene: 2. In DNA form, the CDR3 reads TGTGCCAGCAGTGGGACTAGCGGGAAGAATGAGCAGTTCTTC. Amino acids: CASSGTSGKNEQFF.

This clonotype was counted ten times or more. The CDR3 sequence: CASRRGQVPNSPLHF. The DNA of the CDR3 is TGTGCCAGCAGAAGAGGACAGGTCCCTAATTCACCCCTCCACTTT. The chain employs TRBV27 and TRBJ1-6, with 7 nucleotides matching TRBD1. Germline values: CDR1 MNHEY, CDR2 SMNVEV (reference sequence). This CDR3 contains 15 residues. J lost 6 bases, V lost 6 bases, and 8 bases had no gene match.

The chain uses TRBV24-1 and TRBJ2-6; D gene uncertain. The V gene lost 5 bases and the J gene lost 4 bases, with 11 bases spanning the gap. The germline V gene has CDR1 KGHDR and CDR2 SFDVKD. CDR3 length: 15 residues. In DNA form, the CDR3 reads TGTGCCACCAGTGGGCGCGGCGCGGGGGCCAACGTCCTGACTTTC. This gives the protein CATSGRGAGANVLTF.

About this clonotype: The missing conserved phenylalanine or tryptophan at the end of this CDR3 makes a read error likely. V is TRBV5-1 and J is TRBJ1-5; possibly TRBD1 for D (6 bases). The CDR3 is made up of 14 amino acids. The V gene's germline CDR1 is SGHRS and CDR2 YFSETQ. V lost 0 bases and J lost 8, with 12 bases in between. CDR3 region: CASSLGGGREPQHY. CDR3 DNA: TGCGCCAGCAGCTTGGGTGGGGGCAGGGAGCCCCAGCATTAT.

This clonotype was counted only a few times. V is TRBV6-2 or TRBV6-3 and J is TRBJ1-6, with TRBD1 matching 7 bases. The germline gives CDR1 MNHEY, CDR2 SVGEGT. With 7 bases clipped from V and 9 bases from J, the junction kept 18 bases outside the gene matches. The CDR3 contains 17 residues. CDR3 bases: TGTGCCAGCAATTTGACGCCGACAGGGTATAATCGTTCACCCCTCCACTTT. Translation: CASNLTPTGYNRSPLHF.